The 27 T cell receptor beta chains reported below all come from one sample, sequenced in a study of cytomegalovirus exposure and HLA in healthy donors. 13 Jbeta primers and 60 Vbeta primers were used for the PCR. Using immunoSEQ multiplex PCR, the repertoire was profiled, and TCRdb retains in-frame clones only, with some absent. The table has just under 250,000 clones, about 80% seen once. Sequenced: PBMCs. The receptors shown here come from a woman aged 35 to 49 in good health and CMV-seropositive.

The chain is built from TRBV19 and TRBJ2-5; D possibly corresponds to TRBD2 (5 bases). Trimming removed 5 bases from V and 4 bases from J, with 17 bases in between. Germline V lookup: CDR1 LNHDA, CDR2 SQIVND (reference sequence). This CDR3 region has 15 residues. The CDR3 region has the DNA TGTGCCAGTAGTCCCCGGAGCCTCGGAGGAGAGACCCAGTACTTC. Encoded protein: CASSPRSLGGETQYF.

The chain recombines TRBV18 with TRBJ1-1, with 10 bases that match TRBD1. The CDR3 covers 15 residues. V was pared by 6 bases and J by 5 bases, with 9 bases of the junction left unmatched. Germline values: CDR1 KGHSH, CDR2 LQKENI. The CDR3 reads CASSLGQGVGTEAFF. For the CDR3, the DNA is TGTGCCAGCTCGTTAGGACAGGGGGTGGGGACTGAAGCTTTCTTT.

CDR3 coding DNA: TGTGCCAGCAGCTTAGGGCTAGCGGAGGCAAATGAGCAGTTCTTC. Translating it yields CASSLGLAEANEQFF. The chain uses TRBV7-9 and TRBJ2-1, with TRBD2 matching 7 bases. The trim removed 1 base at V and 7 bases at J, leaving 7 bases unmatched. Germline lookup yields CDR1 SEHNR and CDR2 FQNEAQ (reference sequence). The CDR3 length is 15 residues.

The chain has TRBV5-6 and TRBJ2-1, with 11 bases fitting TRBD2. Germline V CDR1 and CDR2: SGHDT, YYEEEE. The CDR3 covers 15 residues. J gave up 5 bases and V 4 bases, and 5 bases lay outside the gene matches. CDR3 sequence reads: CASSLTSGANNEQFF. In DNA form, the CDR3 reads TGTGCCAGCAGCCTGACTAGCGGGGCTAACAATGAGCAGTTCTTC.

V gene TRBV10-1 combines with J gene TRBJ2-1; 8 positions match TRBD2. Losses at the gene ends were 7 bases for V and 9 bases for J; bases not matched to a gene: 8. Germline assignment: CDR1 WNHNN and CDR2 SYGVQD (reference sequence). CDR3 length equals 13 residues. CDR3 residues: CASKEGLAGEQFF. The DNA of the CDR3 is TGCGCCAGCAAAGAAGGACTAGCCGGTGAGCAGTTCTTC.

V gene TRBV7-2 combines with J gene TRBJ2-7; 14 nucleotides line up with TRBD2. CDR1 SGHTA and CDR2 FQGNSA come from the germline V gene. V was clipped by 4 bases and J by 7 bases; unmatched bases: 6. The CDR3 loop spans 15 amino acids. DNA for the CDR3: TGTGCCAGCAGCTCCAGGGGACTAGCGGGAGTGGAGCAGTACTTC. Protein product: CASSSRGLAGVEQYF.

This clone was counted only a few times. For the CDR3, the DNA is TGTGCCAGCAGCTTAGTGGCAGAGCAAGGACTAGCGGGAGGCGAGCAGTACTTC. Protein product: CASSLVAEQGLAGGEQYF. This sequence joins TRBV11-3 and TRBJ2-7; 14 nucleotides match TRBD2. The CDR3 is 18 amino acids. V gave up 1 base and J gave up 6 bases; unmatched junction bases: 11. Germline-derived CDR1 and CDR2 are SGHNT and YENEEA.

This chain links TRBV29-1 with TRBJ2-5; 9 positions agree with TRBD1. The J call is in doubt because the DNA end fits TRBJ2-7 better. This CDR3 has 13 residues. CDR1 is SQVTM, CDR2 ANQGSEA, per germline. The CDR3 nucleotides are TGCAGCGTGGGGGAAGGACAGGGGAACGAGCAGTACTTC. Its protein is CSVGEGQGNEQYF.

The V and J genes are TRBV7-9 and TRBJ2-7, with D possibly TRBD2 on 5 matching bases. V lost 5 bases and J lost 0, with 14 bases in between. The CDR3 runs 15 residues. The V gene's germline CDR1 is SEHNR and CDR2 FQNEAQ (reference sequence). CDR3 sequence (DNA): TGTGCCAGCAGCCCGCCGCCGGGATTCTCCTACGAGCAGTACTTC. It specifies CASSPPPGFSYEQYF.

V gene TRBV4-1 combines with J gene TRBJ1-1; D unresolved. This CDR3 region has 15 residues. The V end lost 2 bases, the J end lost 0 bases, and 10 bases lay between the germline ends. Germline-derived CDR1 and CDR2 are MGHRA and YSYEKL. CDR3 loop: CASSQQAHLNTEAFF. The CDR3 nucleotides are TGCGCCAGCAGCCAACAGGCACACTTGAACACTGAAGCTTTCTTT.

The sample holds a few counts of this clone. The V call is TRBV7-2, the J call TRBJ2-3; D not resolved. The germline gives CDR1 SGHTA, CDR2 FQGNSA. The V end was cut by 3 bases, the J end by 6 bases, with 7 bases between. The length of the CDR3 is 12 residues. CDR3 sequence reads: CASSFVGDTQYF. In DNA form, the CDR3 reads TGTGCCAGCAGCTTTGTCGGGGATACGCAGTATTTT.

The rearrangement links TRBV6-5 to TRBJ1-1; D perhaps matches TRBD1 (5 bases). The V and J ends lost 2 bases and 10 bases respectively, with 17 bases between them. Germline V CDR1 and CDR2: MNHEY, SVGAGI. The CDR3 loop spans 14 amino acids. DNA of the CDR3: TGTGCCAGCAGTTACGGGGCGCAGGCCAGACGAGCTTTCTTT. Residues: CASSYGAQARRAFF.

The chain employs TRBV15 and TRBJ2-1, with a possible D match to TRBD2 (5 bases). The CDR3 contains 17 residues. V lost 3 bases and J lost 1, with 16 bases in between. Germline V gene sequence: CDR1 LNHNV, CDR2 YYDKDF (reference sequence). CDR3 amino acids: CATSSVPSGPSYNEQFF. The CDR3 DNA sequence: TGTGCCACCAGCAGTGTCCCCAGCGGCCCTTCCTACAATGAGCAGTTCTTC. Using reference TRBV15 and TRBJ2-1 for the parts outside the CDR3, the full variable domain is DAMVIQNPRYQVTQFGKPVTLSCSQTLNHNVMYWYQQKSSQAPKLLFHYYDKDFNNEADTPDNFQSRRPNTSFCFLDIRSPGLGDTAMYLCATSSVPSGPSYNEQFFGPGTRLTVL.

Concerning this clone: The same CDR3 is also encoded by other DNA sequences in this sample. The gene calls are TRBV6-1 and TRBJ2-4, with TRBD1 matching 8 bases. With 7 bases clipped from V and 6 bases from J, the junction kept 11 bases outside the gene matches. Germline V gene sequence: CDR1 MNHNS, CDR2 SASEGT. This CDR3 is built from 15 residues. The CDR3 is CASTEDDRGRNIQYF. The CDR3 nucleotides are TGTGCCAGCACCGAGGATGACAGGGGTAGAAACATTCAGTACTTC.

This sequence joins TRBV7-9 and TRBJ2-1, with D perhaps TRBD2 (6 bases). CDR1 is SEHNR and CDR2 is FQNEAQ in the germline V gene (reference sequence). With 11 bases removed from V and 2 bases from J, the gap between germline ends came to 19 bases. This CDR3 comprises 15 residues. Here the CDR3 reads CAHIRAGSTYNEQFF. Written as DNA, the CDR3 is TGTGCCCATATCCGGGCGGGAAGCACCTACAATGAGCAGTTCTTC.

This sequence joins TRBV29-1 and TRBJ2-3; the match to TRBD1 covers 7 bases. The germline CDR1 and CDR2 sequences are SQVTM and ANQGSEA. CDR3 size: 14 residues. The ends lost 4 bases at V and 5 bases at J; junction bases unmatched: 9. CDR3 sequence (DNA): TGCAGCGTTGGTGGACAGGTTAATCGAGATACGCAGTATTTT. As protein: CSVGGQVNRDTQYF.

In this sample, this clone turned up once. CDR3 nucleotides: TGTGCCAGCAGCCAAATCGCTATACGGACTAGCGGATTCACAGATACGCAGTATTTT. It yields the protein CASSQIAIRTSGFTDTQYF. This chain uses TRBV7-2 with TRBJ2-3; 10 nucleotides line up with TRBD2. The germline V gene has CDR1 SGHTA and CDR2 FQGNSA. The CDR3 consists of 19 residues. V lost 5 bases, J lost 2 bases, and 16 bases stayed unmatched.

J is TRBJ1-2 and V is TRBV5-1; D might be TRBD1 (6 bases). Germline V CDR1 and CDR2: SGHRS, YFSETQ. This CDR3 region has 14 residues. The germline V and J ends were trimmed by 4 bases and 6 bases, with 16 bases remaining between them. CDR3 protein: CASSRRGGNHGYTF. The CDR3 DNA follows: TGCGCCAGCAGCCGCCGAGGGGGAAATCATGGCTACACCTTC.

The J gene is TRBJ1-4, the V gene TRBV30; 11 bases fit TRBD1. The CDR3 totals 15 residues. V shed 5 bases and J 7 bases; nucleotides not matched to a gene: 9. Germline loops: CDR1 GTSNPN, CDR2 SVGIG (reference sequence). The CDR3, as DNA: TGTGCCTGGGGCTATTCCGGGACAGGGGGTGAAAAACTGTTTTTT. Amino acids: CAWGYSGTGGEKLFF.

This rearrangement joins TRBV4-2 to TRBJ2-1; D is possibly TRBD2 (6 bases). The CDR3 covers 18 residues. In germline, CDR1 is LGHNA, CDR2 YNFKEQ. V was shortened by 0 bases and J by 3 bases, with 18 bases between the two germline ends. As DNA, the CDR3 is TGTGCCAGCAGCCAAGAATCCGGGCGGGGCTATCTCTACAATGAGCAGTTCTTC. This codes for CASSQESGRGYLYNEQFF.

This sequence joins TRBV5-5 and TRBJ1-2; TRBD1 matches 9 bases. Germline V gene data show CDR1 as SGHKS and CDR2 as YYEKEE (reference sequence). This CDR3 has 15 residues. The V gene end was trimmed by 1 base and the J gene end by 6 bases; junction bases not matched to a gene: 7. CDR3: CASSLTGGPQHGYTF. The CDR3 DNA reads TGTGCCAGCAGCTTGACAGGGGGCCCACAACATGGCTACACCTTC.

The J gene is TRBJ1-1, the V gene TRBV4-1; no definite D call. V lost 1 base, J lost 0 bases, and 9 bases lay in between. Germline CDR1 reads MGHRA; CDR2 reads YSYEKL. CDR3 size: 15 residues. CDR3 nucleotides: TGCGCCAGCAGCCAAGGAACACAGATGAACACTGAAGCTTTCTTT. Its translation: CASSQGTQMNTEAFF.

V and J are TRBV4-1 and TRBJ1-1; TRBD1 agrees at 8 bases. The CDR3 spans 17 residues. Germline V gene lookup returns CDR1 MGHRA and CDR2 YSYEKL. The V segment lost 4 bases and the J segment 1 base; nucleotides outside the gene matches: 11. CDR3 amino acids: CASSREAGGDWNTEAFF. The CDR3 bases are TGCGCCAGCAGCCGAGAAGCAGGGGGCGATTGGAACACTGAAGCTTTCTTT.

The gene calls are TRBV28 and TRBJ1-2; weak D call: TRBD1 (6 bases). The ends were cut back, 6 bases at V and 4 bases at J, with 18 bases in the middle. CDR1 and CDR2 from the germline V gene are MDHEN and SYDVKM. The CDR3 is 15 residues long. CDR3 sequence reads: CASSPPGHRLYGYTF. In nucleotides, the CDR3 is TGTGCCAGCAGCCCTCCGGGACACCGCCTCTATGGCTACACCTTC.

As DNA, the CDR3 is TGTGCCAGCAGACAGGCCCTTACGAACACTGAAGCTTTCTTT. It codes for CASRQALTNTEAFF. The chain combines TRBV9 with TRBJ1-1; a weak D match, TRBD1 (5 bases). The CDR3 runs 14 residues. Germline V gene sequence: CDR1 SGDLS, CDR2 YYNGEE. V shed 5 bases and J shed 1 base, with 12 bases lying between them. The whole variable domain, remainder taken from reference TRBV9 and TRBJ1-1, is DSGVTQTPKHLITATGQRVTLRCSPRSGDLSVYWYQQSLDQGLQFLIQYYNGEERAKGNILERFSAQQFPDLHSELNLSSLELGDSALYFCASRQALTNTEAFFGQGTRLTVV.

CDR3 region: CASSLAGGYQPQHF. CDR3 DNA sequence: TGTGCCAGCAGTCTGGCAGGGGGTTATCAGCCCCAGCATTTT. V usage is TRBV28 and J usage is TRBJ1-5; TRBD1 aligns across 7 bases. This CDR3 spans 14 amino acids. With V trimmed by 5 bases and J by 5 bases, 6 bases remained unmatched. Germline CDR1 and CDR2: MDHEN and SYDVKM.

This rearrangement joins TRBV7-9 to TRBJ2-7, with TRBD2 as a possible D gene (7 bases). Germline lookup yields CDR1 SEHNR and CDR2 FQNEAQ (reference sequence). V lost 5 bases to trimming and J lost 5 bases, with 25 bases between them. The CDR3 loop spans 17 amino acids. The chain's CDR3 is CASSPRGGRTNFNEQYF. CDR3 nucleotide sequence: TGTGCCAGCAGCCCGAGGGGGGGGCGGACCAACTTTAACGAGCAGTACTTC. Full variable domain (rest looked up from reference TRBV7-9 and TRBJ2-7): DTGVSQNPRHKITKRGQNVTFRCDPISEHNRLYWYRQTLGQGPEFLTYFQNEAQLEKSRLLSDRFSAERPKGSFSTLEIQRTEQGDSAMYLCASSPRGGRTNFNEQYFGPGTRLTVT.